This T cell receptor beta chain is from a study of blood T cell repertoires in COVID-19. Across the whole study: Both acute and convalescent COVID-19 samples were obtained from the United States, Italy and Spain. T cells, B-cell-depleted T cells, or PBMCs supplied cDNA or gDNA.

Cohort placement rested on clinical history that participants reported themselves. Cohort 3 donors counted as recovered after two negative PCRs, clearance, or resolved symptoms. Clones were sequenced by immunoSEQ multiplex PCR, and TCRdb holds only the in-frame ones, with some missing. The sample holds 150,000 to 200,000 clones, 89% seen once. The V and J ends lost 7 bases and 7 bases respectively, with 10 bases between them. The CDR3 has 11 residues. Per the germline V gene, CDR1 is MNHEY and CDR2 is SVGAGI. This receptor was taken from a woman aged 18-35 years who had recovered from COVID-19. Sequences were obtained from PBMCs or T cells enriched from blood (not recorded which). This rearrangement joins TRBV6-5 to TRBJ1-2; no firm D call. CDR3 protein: CASTGYGGYTF. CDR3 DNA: TGTGCCAGCACGGGGTACGGTGGCTACACCTTC.